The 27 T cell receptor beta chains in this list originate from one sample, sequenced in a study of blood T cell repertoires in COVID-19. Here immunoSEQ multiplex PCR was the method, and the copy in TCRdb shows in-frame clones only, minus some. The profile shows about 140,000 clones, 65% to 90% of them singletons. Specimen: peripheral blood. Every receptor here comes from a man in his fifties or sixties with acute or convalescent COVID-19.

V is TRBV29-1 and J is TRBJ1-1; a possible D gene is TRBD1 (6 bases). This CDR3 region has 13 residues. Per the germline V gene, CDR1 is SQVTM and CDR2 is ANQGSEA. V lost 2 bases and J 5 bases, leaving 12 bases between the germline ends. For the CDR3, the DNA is TGCAGCGTTGAACAGGGGATAGGGACTGAAGCTTTCTTT. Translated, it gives CSVEQGIGTEAFF.

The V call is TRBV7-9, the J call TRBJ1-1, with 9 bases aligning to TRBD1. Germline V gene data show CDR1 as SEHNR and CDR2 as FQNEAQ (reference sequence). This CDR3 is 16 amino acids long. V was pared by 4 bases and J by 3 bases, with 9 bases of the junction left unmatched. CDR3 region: CASSSSDRGGDTEAFF. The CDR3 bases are TGTGCCAGCAGCTCGTCGGACAGGGGAGGAGACACTGAAGCTTTCTTT.

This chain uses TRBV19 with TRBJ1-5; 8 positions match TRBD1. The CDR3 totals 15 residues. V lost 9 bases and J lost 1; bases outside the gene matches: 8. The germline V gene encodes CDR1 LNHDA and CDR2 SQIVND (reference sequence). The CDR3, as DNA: TGTGCCAGCTCCAGGGGGCGCGTGAGCAATCAGCCCCAGCATTTT. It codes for CASSRGRVSNQPQHF.

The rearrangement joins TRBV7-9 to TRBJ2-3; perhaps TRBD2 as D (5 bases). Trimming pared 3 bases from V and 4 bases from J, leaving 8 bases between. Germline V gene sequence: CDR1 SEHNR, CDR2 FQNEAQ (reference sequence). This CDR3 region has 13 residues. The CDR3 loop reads CASSLRDADTQYF. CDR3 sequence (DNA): TGTGCCAGCAGCTTGAGGGATGCAGATACGCAGTATTTT.

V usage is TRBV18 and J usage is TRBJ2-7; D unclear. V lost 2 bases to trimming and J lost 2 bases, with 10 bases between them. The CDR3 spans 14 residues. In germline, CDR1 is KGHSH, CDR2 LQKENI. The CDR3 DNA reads TGTGCCAGCTCACCAAAGGCAGGTACCTACGAGCAGTACTTC. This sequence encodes CASSPKAGTYEQYF.

The CDR3 sequence is CATSREGRGIDSPLHF. CDR3 sequence (DNA): TGTGCCACCAGCAGAGAGGGCAGGGGAATAGATTCACCCCTCCACTTT. The chain employs TRBV15 and TRBJ1-6; possibly TRBD1 for D (6 bases). V lost 0 bases and J 8 bases, leaving 14 bases between the germline ends. CDR3 size: 16 residues. Germline lookup yields CDR1 LNHNV and CDR2 YYDKDF (reference sequence). The whole variable domain, filled in from reference TRBV15 and TRBJ1-6, reads DAMVIQNPRYQVTQFGKPVTLSCSQTLNHNVMYWYQQKSSQAPKLLFHYYDKDFNNEADTPDNFQSRRPNTSFCFLDIRSPGLGDTAMYLCATSREGRGIDSPLHFGNGTRLTVT.

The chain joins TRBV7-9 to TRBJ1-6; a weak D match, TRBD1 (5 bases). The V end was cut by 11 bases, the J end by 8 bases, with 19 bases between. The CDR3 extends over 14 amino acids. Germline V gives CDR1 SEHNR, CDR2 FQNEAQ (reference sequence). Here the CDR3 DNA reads TGTGCCTCCGGGGGGGTAGCCTTGGATTCACCCCTCCACTTT. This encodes CASGGVALDSPLHF.

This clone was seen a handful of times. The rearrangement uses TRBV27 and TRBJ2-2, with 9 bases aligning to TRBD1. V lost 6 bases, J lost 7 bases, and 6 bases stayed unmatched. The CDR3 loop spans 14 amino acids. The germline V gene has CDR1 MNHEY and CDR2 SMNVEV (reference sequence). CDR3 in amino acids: CASRKQGAGGELFF. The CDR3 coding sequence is TGTGCCAGCAGAAAACAGGGGGCCGGCGGGGAGCTGTTTTTT.

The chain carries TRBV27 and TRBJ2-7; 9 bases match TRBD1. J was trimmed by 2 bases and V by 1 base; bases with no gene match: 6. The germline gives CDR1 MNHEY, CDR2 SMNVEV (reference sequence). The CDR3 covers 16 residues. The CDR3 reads CASSLYGTGPPYEQYF. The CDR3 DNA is TGTGCCAGCAGTTTATATGGGACAGGGCCCCCCTACGAGCAGTACTTC.

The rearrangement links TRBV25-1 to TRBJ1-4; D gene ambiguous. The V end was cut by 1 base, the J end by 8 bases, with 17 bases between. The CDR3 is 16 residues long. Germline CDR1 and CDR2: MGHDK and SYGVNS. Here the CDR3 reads CASSEFSGVIGEKLFF. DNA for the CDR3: TGTGCCAGCAGTGAATTTTCGGGAGTTATAGGGGAAAAACTGTTTTTT.

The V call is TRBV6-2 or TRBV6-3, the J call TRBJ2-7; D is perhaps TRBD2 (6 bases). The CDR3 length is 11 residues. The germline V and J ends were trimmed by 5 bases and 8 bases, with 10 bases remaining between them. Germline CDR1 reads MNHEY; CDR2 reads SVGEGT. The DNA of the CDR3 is TGTGCCAGCAGTCTTAGCGGAAAGCAGTACTTC. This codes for CASSLSGKQYF.

DNA for the CDR3: TGTGCCTGGAGGCAAACAGGGGCCAAAGAGACCCAGTACTTC. Protein product: CAWRQTGAKETQYF. The chain combines TRBV30 with TRBJ2-5; 7 nucleotides agree with TRBD1. After removal of 3 bases from V and 3 bases from J, the junction contained 7 bases not matched to a gene. This CDR3 is built from 14 residues. Germline CDR1 reads GTSNPN; CDR2 reads SVGIG (reference sequence).

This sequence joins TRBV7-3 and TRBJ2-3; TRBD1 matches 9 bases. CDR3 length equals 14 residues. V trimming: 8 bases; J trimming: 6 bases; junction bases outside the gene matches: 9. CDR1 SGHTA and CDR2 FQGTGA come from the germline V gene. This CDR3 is CASGDGTGTDTQYF. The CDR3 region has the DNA TGTGCCAGCGGAGATGGGACAGGGACCGATACGCAGTATTTT.

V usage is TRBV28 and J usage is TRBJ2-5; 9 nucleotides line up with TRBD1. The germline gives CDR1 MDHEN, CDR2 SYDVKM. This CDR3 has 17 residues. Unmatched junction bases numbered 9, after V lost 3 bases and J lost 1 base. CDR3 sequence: CASSFLEGTGIQETQYF. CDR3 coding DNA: TGTGCCAGCAGTTTCCTGGAGGGGACAGGGATCCAAGAGACCCAGTACTTC.

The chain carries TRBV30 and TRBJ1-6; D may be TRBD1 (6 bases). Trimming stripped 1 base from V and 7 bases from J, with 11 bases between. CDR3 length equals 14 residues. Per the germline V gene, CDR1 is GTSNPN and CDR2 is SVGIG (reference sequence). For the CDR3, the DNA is TGTGCCTGGAGTGGGTGGACAGAGAATTCACCCCTCCACTTT. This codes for CAWSGWTENSPLHF.

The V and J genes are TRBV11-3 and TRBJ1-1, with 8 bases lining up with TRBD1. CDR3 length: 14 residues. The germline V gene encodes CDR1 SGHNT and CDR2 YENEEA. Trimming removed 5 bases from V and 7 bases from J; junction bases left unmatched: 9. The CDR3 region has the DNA TGTGCCAGCAGCCCGACAGGGGAAGAGAGTGAAGCTTTCTTT. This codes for CASSPTGEESEAFF.

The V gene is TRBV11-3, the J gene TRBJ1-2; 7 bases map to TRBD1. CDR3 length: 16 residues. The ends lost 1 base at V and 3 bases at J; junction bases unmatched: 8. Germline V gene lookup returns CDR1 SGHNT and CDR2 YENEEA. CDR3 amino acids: CASSLGQGRPDYGYTF. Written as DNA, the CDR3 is TGTGCCAGCAGCTTAGGACAGGGCCGGCCTGACTATGGCTACACCTTC.

The CDR3: CASSWGVGTYEQYF. In DNA form, the CDR3 reads TGTGCCAGCTCCTGGGGGGTAGGGACCTACGAGCAGTACTTC. The rearrangement joins TRBV11-2 to TRBJ2-7; the D gene is possibly TRBD2 (6 bases). V lost 8 bases, J lost 2 bases, and 16 bases lay in between. This CDR3 comprises 14 residues. Per the germline V gene, CDR1 is SGHAT and CDR2 is FQNNGV.

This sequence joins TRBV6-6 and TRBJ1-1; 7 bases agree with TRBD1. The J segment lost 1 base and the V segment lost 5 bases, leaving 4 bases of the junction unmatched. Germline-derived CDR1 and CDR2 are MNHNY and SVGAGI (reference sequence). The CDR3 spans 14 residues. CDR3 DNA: TGTGCCAGCAGTGAGGGACAGAGGAACACTGAAGCTTTCTTT. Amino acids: CASSEGQRNTEAFF.

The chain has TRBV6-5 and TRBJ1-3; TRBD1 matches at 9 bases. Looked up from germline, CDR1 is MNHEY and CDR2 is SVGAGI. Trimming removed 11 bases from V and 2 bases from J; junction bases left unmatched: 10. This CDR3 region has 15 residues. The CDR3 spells CASETGGETGNTIYF. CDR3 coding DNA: TGTGCCTCTGAAACAGGGGGCGAAACTGGAAACACCATATATTTT.

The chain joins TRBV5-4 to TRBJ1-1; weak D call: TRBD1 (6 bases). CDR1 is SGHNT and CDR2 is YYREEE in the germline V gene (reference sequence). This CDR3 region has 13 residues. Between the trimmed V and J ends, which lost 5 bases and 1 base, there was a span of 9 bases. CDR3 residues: CASRKQGNTEAFF. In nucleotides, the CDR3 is TGTGCCAGCAGGAAACAGGGGAACACTGAAGCTTTCTTT.

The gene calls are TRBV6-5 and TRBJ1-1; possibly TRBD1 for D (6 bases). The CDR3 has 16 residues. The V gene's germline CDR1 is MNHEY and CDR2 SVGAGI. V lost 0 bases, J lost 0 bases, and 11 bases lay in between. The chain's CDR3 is CASSYSKQGLNTEAFF. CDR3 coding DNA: TGTGCCAGCAGTTACTCGAAACAGGGATTGAACACTGAAGCTTTCTTT.

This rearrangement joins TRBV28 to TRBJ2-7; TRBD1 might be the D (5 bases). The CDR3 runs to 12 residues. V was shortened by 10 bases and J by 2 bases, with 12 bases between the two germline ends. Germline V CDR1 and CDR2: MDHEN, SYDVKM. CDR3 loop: CATLGEPYEQYF. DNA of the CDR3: TGTGCCACCCTAGGGGAACCCTACGAGCAGTACTTC. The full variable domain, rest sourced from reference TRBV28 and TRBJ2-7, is DVKVTQSSRYLVKRTGEKVFLECVQDMDHENMFWYRQDPGLGLRLIYFSYDVKMKEKGDIPEGYSVSREKKERFSLILESASTNQTSMYLCATLGEPYEQYFGPGTRLTVT.

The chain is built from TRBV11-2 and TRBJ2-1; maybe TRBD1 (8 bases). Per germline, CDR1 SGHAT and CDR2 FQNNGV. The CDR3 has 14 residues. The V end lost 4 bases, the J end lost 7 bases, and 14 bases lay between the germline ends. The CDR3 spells CASSSDRGGNEQFF. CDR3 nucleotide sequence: TGTGCCAGCAGCTCCGACAGGGGAGGGAATGAGCAGTTCTTC.

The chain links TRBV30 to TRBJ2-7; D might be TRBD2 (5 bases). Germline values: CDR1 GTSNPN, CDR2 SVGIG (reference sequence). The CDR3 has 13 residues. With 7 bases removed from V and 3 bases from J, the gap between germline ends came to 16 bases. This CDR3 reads CASTGRASYEQYF. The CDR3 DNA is TGTGCCTCCACCGGGCGGGCCAGCTACGAGCAGTACTTC.

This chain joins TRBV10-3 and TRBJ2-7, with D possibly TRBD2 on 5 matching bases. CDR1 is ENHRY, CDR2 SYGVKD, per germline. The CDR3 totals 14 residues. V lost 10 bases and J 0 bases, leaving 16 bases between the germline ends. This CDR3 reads CATGVASFSYEQYF. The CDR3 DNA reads TGTGCCACCGGGGTCGCGAGCTTCTCCTACGAGCAGTACTTC.

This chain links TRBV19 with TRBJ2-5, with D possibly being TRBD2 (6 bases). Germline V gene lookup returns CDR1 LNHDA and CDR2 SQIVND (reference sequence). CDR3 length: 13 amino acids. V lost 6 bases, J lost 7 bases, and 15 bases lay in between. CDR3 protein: CASSYGGSGTQYF. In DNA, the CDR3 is TGTGCCAGTAGCTACGGAGGGTCCGGGACCCAGTACTTC.